This TCR beta chain was documented in a study of HIV-infected children after antiretroviral therapy interruption. The wider study: Weeks 0, 12, interruption end (24 or 48), and about 3 years post-study gave interruption-arm samples. Continuous-treatment samples came from weeks 0, 48 and 150.

Treatment given: PENTA 11 planned treatment interruption arm or continuous ART arm. Memory CD8+ CD45RO+ CD45RA- T cells were sorted from thawed PBMCs. The CDR3 covers 15 residues. Trimming pared 0 bases from V and 3 bases from J, leaving 12 bases between. The V gene's germline CDR1 is SGHRS and CDR2 YFSETQ. This clonotype was counted only a few times. Unique molecular identifiers were included in an RNA-based 3' RACE TCR library. One entry per CDR3 protein, called by TCRdb with MiXCR from the 3' RACE reads. The profile shows roughly 7,000 distinct CDR3 sequences, 15% to 20% of them singletons. This TCR was recovered from a pool of human donors with HIV. V gene TRBV5-1 combines with J gene TRBJ1-2; D is possibly TRBD1 (5 bases). The source was CD45RO+ CD8+ T cells from PBMCs, pooled from several time points, collected from a donor given antiretroviral therapy, either interrupted or continuous. The subset was: memory CD8+ CD45RO+ CD45RA- T cells. Here the CDR3 reads CASSLAPGPDYGYTF. Here the CDR3 DNA reads TGCGCCAGCAGCTTGGCCCCAGGGCCGGACTATGGCTACACCTTC.